This T cell receptor gamma chain was documented in a study of gamma delta lymphoproliferative disorders and STAT genes. Turning to the study itself: Each gamma-chain library started from at least 50 ng of genomic DNA, using the LymphoTrack Dx TCRG Assay. Notes on the study in general: Apart from two gamma clonotypes, major patient clonotypes were public. Controls likely had mixed maturation stages, while leukemic cells were mostly terminal effectors.

As concerns this clone: The antigen is not known. A single base is all that separates this from a far larger clone, so a read error is likely. Other DNA variants within this sample encode the same CDR3.

This CDR3 contains 14 residues. Germline V gene sequence: CDR1 EGSTGY, CDR2 YDSYTSSV. TCRdb called clones anew from the multiplex PCR reads with CATT. The profile covers 1,500 to 2,000 gamma-chain clones, with about a tenth appearing a single time and around 25% taken by the ten largest. Sequencing used genomic DNA taken from PBMCs of patients and controls. This receptor was taken from a human donor in good health. The chain combines TRGV4 with TRGJ1 or TRGJ2. TCRdb lists no J gene, so it was determined here by aligning the DNA to germline. Sequencing was done on a sample of blood. The chain's CDR3 is CATINRQTYYKKLF. In nucleotides, the CDR3 is TGCGCCACCATTAACCGACAAACTTATTATAAGAAACTCTTT.